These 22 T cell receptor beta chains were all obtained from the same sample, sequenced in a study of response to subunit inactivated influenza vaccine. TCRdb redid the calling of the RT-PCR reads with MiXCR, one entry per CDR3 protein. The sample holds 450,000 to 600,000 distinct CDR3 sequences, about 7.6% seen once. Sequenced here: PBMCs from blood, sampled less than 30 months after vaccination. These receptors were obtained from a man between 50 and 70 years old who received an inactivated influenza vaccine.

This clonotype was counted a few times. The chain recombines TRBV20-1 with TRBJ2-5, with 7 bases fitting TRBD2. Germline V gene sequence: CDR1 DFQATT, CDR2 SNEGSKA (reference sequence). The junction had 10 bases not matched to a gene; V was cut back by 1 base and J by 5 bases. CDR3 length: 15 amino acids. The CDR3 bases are TGCAGTGCTAGAGGGGGGGGTGGGTCGGTTGAGACCCAGTACTTC. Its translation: CSARGGGGSVETQYF.

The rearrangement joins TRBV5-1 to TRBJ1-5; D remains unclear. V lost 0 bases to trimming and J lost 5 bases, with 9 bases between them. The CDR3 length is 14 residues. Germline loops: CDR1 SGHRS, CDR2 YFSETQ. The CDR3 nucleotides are TGCGCCAGCAGCTTGGAACCAGAGGATCAGCCCCAGCATTTT. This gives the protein CASSLEPEDQPQHF.

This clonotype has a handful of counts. The CDR3 protein is CASSLEVGASYNEQFF. DNA of the CDR3: TGCGCCAGCAGCTTGGAGGTAGGGGCCTCCTACAATGAGCAGTTCTTC. J is TRBJ2-1 and V is TRBV5-1, with D possibly TRBD1 on 5 matching bases. Germline V gene data show CDR1 as SGHRS and CDR2 as YFSETQ. Trimming pared 0 bases from V and 0 bases from J, leaving 10 bases between. CDR3 length: 16 residues.

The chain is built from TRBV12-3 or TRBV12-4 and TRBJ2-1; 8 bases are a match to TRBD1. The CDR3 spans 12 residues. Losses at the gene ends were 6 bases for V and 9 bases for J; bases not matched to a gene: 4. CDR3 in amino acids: CASRDRAAEQFF. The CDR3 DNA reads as TGTGCCAGCAGGGACAGGGCGGCTGAGCAGTTCTTC.

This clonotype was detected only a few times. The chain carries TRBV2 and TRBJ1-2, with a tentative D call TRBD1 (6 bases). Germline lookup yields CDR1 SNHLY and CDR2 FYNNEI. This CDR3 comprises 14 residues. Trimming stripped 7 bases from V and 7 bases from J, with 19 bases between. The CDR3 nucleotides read TGTGCCAGCATGGTCCCCAACGCGGGGGCTGGCTACACCTTC. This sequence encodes CASMVPNAGAGYTF.

Here the CDR3 DNA reads TGTGCCAGCAGGATGACTAGCGGGCCCTACGAGCAGTACTTC. Its translation is CASRMTSGPYEQYF. V usage is TRBV12-3 or TRBV12-4 and J usage is TRBJ2-7; TRBD2 agrees at 10 bases. The CDR3 runs 14 residues. V trimming: 6 bases; J trimming: 2 bases; junction bases outside the gene matches: 4.

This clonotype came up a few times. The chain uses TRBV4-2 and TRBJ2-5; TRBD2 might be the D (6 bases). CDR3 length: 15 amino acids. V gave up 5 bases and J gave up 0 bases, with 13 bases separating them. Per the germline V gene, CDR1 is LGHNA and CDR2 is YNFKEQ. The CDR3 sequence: CASSKVEGYQETQYF. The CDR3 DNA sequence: TGTGCCAGCAGCAAGGTGGAGGGGTACCAAGAGACCCAGTACTTC.

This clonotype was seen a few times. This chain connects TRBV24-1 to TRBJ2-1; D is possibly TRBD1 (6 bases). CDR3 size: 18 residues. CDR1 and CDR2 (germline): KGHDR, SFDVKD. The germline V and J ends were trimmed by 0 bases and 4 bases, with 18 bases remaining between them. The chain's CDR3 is CATSDLGAADRTYNEQFF. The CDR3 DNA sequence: TGTGCCACCAGTGATTTGGGGGCGGCCGACAGGACTTACAATGAGCAGTTCTTC.

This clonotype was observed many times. CDR3 loop: CASSVPSGLAESSTDTQYF. CDR3 in DNA: TGTGCCAGCAGCGTCCCAAGTGGACTAGCGGAGTCTAGCACAGATACGCAGTATTTT. V is TRBV9 and J is TRBJ2-3, with 10 bases aligning to TRBD2. The CDR3 spans 19 residues. V lost 2 bases, J lost 0 bases, and 12 bases stayed unmatched. The germline V gene encodes CDR1 SGDLS and CDR2 YYNGEE.

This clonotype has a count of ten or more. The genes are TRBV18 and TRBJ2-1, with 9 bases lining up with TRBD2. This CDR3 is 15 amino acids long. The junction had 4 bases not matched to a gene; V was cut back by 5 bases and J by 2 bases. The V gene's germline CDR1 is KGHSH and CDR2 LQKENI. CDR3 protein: CASSSLAGAYNEQFF. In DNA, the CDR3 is TGTGCCAGCTCATCGTTAGCGGGAGCCTACAATGAGCAGTTCTTC.

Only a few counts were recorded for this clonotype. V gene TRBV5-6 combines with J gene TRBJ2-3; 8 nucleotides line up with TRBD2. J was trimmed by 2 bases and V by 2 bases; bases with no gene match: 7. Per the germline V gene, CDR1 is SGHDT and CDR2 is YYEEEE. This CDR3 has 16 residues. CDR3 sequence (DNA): TGTGCCAGCAGCTTTTCGGCGGGAGGACTCACAGATACGCAGTATTTT. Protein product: CASSFSAGGLTDTQYF.

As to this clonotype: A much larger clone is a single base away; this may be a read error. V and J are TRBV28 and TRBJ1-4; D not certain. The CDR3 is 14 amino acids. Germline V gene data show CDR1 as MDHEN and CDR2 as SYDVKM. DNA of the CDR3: TGTGCCAGCAGTTTTATGGAAACTAATGATAAACTGTTTTTT. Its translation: CASSFMETNDKLFF.

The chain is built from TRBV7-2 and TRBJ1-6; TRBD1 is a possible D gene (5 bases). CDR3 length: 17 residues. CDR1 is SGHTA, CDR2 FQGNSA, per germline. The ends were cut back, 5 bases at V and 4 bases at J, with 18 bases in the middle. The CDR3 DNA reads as TGTGCCAGCAGCCAAAAACCCCCCAGGGAGTATAATTCACCCCTCCACTTT. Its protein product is CASSQKPPREYNSPLHF.

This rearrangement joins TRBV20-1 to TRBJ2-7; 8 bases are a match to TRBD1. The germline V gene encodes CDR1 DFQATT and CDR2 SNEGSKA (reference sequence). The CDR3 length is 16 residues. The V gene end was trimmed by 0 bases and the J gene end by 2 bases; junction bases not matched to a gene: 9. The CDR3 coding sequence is TGCAGTGCTAGAGATCCCCGGACAGGGTTTGCCTACGAGCAGTACTTC. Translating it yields CSARDPRTGFAYEQYF.

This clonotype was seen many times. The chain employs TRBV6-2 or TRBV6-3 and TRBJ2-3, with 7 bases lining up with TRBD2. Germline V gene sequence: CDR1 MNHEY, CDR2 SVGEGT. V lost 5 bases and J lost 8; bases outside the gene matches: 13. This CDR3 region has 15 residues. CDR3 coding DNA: TGTGCCAGCAGTCCCTTGGGACTATCGAAGGCTACGCAGTATTTT. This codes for CASSPLGLSKATQYF.

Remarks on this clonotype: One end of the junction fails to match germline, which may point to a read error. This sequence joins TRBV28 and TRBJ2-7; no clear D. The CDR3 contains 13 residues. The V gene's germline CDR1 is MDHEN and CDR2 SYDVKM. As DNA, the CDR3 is TGCGCCAGCACCCCCGCCGGAGCCTACGAGCAGTACTTC. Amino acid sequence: CASTPAGAYEQYF.

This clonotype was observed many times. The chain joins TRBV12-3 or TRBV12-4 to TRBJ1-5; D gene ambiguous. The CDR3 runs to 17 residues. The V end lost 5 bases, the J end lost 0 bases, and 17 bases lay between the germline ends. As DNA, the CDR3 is TGTGCCAGCAGTAGTAACTACGACACTTATAGCAATCAGCCCCAGCATTTT. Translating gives CASSSNYDTYSNQPQHF.

CDR3 sequence reads: CAIRPALTGGTEAFF. CDR3 nucleotides: TGTGCCATCAGACCCGCCTTGACGGGGGGCACTGAAGCTTTCTTT. The V call is TRBV10-3, the J call TRBJ1-1, with D possibly being TRBD1 (5 bases). In germline, CDR1 is ENHRY, CDR2 SYGVKD. The V end was cut by 6 bases, the J end by 4 bases, with 18 bases between. This CDR3 has 15 amino acids.

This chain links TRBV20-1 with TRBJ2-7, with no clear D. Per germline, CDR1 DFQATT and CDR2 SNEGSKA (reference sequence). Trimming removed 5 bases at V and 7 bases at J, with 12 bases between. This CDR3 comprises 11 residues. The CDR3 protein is CSALGGEEQYF. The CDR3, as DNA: TGCAGTGCTTTAGGTGGCGAGGAGCAGTACTTC.

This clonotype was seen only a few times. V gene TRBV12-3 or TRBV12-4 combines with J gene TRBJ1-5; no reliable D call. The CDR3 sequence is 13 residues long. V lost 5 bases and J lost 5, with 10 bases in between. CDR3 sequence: CASSAHRDQPQHF. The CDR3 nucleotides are TGTGCCAGCAGTGCCCACCGTGATCAGCCCCAGCATTTT.

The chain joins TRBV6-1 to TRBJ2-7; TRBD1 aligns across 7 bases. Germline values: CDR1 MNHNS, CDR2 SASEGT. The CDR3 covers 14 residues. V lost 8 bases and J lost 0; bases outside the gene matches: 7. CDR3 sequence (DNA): TGTGCCAGCGGGAGCAGGGGGAGCTCCTACGAGCAGTACTTC. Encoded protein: CASGSRGSSYEQYF.

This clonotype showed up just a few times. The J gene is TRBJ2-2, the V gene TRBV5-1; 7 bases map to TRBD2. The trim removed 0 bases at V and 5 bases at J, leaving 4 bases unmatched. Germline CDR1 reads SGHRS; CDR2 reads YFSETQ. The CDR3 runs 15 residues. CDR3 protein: CASSLDAGETGELFF. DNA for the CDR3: TGCGCCAGCAGCTTGGATGCGGGAGAAACCGGGGAGCTGTTTTTT.